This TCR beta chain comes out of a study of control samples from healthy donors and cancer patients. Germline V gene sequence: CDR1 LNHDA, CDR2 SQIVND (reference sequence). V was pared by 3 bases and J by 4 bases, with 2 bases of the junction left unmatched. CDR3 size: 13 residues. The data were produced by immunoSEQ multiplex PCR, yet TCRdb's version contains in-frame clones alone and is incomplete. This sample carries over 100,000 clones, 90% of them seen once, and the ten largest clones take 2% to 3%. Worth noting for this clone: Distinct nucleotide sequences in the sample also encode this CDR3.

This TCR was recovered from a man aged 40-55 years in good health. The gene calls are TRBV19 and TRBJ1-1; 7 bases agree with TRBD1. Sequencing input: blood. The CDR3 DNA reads TGTGCCAGTAGTATGGCAGGGGGCACTGAAGCTTTCTTT. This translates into CASSMAGGTEAFF.